A selection of T cell receptor beta chains follows, all from one sample in a study of OX40 agonist ivuxolimab in advanced cancers. Data came from immunoSEQ multiplex PCR; TCRdb stores just in-frame clones and leaves some out. Among 73,000 or so clones listed, 92% were seen once. The material sequenced was CD4+ or CD8+ T cells sorted from blood, taken in a trial of the OX40 agonist ivuxolimab. These receptors came from an adult with an advanced solid tumor such as melanoma, head and neck, liver or kidney cancer. Both conserved end residues are part of each CDR3. The D gene is left open where the match is weak. Clone size is not always given. Where it is, it says once, few, many or a class for expanded clones.

-	TRBV30	-	TRBJ1-2	CAWSPGRLLGGYTF	TGTGCCTGGAGTCCAGGGCGTCTCCTTGGTGGCTACACCTTC
-	TRBV6-5	-	TRBJ2-1	CASSYLGGVGGNEQFF	TGTGCCAGCAGTTACTTAGGGGGAGTTGGAGGGAATGAGCAGTTCTTC
-	TRBV7-2	-	TRBJ2-5	CASSFWGAETQYF	TGTGCCAGCAGCTTTTGGGGCGCGGAGACCCAGTACTTC
-	TRBV4-1	-	TRBJ1-4	CASSQGTAKEKLFF	TGCGCCAGCAGCCAAGGGACAGCCAAAGAAAAACTGTTTTTT
-	TRBV6-1	-	TRBJ2-7	CASSEGGGLYEQYF	TGTGCCAGCAGTGAAGGTGGCGGCCTCTACGAGCAGTACTTC
TRBD2	TRBV5-1	-	TRBJ2-5	CASSLRTSGASAQETQYF	TGCGCCAGCAGCTTGAGGACTAGCGGAGCCTCCGCCCAAGAGACCCAGTACTTC
TRBD1	TRBV29-1	-	TRBJ2-5	CSVELVDRVYQETQYF	TGCAGCGTTGAACTAGTCGACAGGGTTTACCAAGAAACCCAGTACTTC
TRBD2	TRBV5-4	-	TRBJ2-2	CASSLSGDVAGELFF	TGTGCCAGCAGCTTGAGCGGGGACGTAGCCGGGGAGCTGTTTTTT
TRBD2	TRBV7-2	-	TRBJ2-7	CASSPGGAYEQYF	TGTGCCAGCAGCCCCGGGGGGGCCTACGAGCAGTACTTC
-	TRBV4-1	-	TRBJ1-6	CASSQDGRTGNSPLHF	TGCGCCAGCAGCCAAGATGGTCGGACGGGAAATTCACCCCTCCACTTT
-	TRBV6-5	-	TRBJ2-5	CASSYSQPYQETQYF	TGTGCCAGCAGTTACTCTCAGCCCTACCAAGAGACCCAGTACTTC
-	TRBV2	-	TRBJ2-6	CASSDSGANVLTF	TGTGCCAGCAGTGACTCTGGGGCCAACGTCCTGACTTTC
-	TRBV19	-	TRBJ2-1	CASIGGRGYNEQFF	TGTGCCAGTATAGGGGGACGAGGATACAATGAGCAGTTCTTC
-	TRBV18	once	TRBJ2-2	CASSPSQGRTGELFF	TGTGCCAGCTCACCAAGCCAGGGACGCACCGGGGAGCTGTTTTTT
-	TRBV10-3	-	TRBJ1-2	CAIRRTGNYGYTF	TGTGCCATCAGGCGCACAGGAAACTATGGCTACACCTTC
TRBD1	TRBV9	-	TRBJ2-3	CASSSRWGQARTDTQYF	TGTGCCAGCAGTTCACGATGGGGACAGGCTCGCACAGATACGCAGTATTTT
-	TRBV20-1	-	TRBJ2-1	CSLLDLNEQFF	TGCAGTCTTCTGGATCTCAATGAGCAGTTCTTC
-	TRBV11-2	-	TRBJ2-1	CASSLVGTPYNEQFF	TGTGCCAGCAGCTTAGTAGGGACACCATACAATGAGCAGTTCTTC
TRBD1	TRBV6-5	few	TRBJ1-2	CASGGTGVTMSYTF	TGTGCCAGCGGCGGGACAGGGGTAACTATGAGCTACACCTTC
-	TRBV6-1	-	TRBJ2-1	CASSRNPDNEQFF	TGTGCCAGCTCGAGGAATCCGGACAATGAGCAGTTCTTC
TRBD1	TRBV7-8	-	TRBJ2-2	CASSSRTGDTGELFF	TGTGCCAGCAGTTCGAGGACAGGGGACACCGGGGAGCTGTTTTTT
-	TRBV10-1	-	TRBJ2-7	CASSESWDGGSYEQYF	TGCGCCAGCAGTGAGTCTTGGGACGGAGGCTCCTACGAGCAGTACTTC
TRBD1	TRBV4-1	-	TRBJ1-5	CASSQVITTGTVSNQPQHF	TGCGCCAGCAGCCAAGTAATAACTACCGGGACAGTTAGCAATCAGCCCCAGCATTTT
-	TRBV4-1	-	TRBJ1-2	CASSQTTALLGYTF	TGCGCCAGCAGCCAAACGACAGCCCTTCTTGGCTACACCTTC
-	TRBV4-3	-	TRBJ2-3	CASSQDGVAVDTQYF	TGCGCCAGCAGCCAAGACGGGGTAGCCGTAGATACGCAGTATTTT
TRBD1	TRBV27	-	TRBJ2-1	CASSAWTGGENEQFF	TGTGCCAGCAGTGCTTGGACAGGGGGAGAGAATGAGCAGTTCTTC
TRBD2	TRBV6-4	-	TRBJ2-4	CASSDPDRAGDGQGIQYF	TGTGCCAGCAGTGACCCTGACCGAGCGGGAGATGGTCAAGGCATTCAGTACTTC
TRBD2	TRBV7-2	-	TRBJ2-7	CASSLGSSGPPYEQYF	TGTGCCAGCAGCTTAGGGTCTAGCGGGCCCCCCTACGAGCAGTACTTC
-	TRBV6-4	-	TRBJ2-3	CASSDFPLGDTQYF	TGTGCCAGCAGTGACTTCCCATTAGGGGATACGCAGTATTTT
TRBD1	TRBV5-4	-	TRBJ1-5	CASSEGGRGRFQPQHF	TGTGCCAGCAGCGAGGGGGGAAGGGGGCGATTTCAGCCCCAGCATTTT
-	TRBV5-1	-	TRBJ2-1	CASSLIVEGEQFF	TGCGCCAGCAGCTTGATAGTGGAGGGTGAGCAGTTCTTC
-	TRBV25-1	-	TRBJ1-2	CASANQGGYGYTF	TGTGCCAGCGCCAACCAGGGTGGATATGGCTACACCTTC
-	TRBV18	-	TRBJ1-3	CASSSSRQAASGNTIYF	TGTGCCAGCTCCTCAAGCCGACAGGCGGCCTCTGGAAACACCATATATTTT
-	TRBV11-3	-	TRBJ2-2	CASSFTATNTGELFF	TGTGCCAGCAGCTTTACGGCTACGAACACCGGGGAGCTGTTTTTT
-	TRBV6-5	-	TRBJ2-2	CAGGSGRTTGELFF	TGTGCCGGAGGTAGCGGACGAACGACCGGGGAGCTGTTTTTT
-	TRBV6-4	-	TRBJ2-2	CASSDRLSSGVSGELFF	TGTGCCAGCAGTGACCGGTTATCTTCGGGTGTCTCCGGGGAGCTGTTTTTT
-	TRBV14	-	TRBJ1-1	CASSRNRGNAEAFF	TGTGCCAGCAGCCGGAACCGGGGTAACGCTGAAGCTTTCTTT
-	TRBV19	once	TRBJ2-2	CASSIFAAGSNTGELFF	TGTGCCAGTAGTATATTTGCCGCAGGGAGTAACACCGGGGAGCTGTTTTTT
-	TRBV7-6	-	TRBJ2-7	CASSPRYGGNGYEQYF	TGTGCCAGCAGCCCCAGGTACGGCGGGAATGGCTACGAGCAGTACTTC
TRBD1	TRBV2	-	TRBJ2-7	CASYRATGGVYEQYF	TGTGCCAGCTATAGGGCTACAGGGGGAGTCTACGAGCAGTACTTC
TRBD2	TRBV7-2	-	TRBJ2-1	CASSLVLAGARNEQFF	TGTGCCAGCAGCTTAGTTCTAGCGGGAGCAAGGAATGAGCAGTTCTTC
TRBD2	TRBV30	-	TRBJ2-2	CAWSVDLAAGELFF	TGTGCCTGGAGTGTTGACCTAGCGGCCGGGGAGCTGTTTTTT
TRBD2	TRBV11-2	-	TRBJ2-7	CASSRGRERYEQYF	TGTGCCAGCAGCCGGGGGAGGGAGAGGTACGAGCAGTACTTC